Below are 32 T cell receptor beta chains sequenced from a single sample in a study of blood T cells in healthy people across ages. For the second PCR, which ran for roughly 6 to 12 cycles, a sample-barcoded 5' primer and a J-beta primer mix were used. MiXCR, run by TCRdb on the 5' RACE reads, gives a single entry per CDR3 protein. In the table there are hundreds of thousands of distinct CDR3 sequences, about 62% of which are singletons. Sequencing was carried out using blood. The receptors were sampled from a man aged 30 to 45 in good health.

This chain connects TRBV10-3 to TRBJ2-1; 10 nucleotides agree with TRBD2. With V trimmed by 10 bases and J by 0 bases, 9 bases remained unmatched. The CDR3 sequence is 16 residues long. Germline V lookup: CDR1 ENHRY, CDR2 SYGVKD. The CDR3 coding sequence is TGTGCCACCACACCTAGCGGGGGAAACTCCTACAATGAGCAGTTCTTC. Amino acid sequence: CATTPSGGNSYNEQFF.

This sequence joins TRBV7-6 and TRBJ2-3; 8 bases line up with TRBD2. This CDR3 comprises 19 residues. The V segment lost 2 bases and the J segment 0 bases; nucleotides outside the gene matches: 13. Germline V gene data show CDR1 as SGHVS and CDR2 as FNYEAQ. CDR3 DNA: TGTGCCAGCAGCTTAACAGGAACTAGCGGAATATTTAGCACAGATACGCAGTATTTT. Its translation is CASSLTGTSGIFSTDTQYF.

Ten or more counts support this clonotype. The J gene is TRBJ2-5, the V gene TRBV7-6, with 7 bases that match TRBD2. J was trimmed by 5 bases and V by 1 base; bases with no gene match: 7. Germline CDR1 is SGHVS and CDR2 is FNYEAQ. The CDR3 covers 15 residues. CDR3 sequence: CASSLDGGSWETQYF. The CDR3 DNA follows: TGTGCCAGCAGCTTAGACGGCGGGAGTTGGGAGACCCAGTACTTC.

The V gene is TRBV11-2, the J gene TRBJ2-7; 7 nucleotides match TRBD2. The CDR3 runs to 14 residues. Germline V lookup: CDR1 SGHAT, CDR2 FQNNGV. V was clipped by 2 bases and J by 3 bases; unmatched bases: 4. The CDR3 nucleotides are TGTGCCAGCAGCTTACAGCGGGGAGACTACGAGCAGTACTTC. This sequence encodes CASSLQRGDYEQYF.

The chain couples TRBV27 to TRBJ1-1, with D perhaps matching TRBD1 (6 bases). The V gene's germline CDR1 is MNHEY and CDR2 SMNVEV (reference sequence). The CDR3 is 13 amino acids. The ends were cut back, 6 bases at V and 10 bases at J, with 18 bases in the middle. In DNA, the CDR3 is TGTGCCAGCAGATACGGGCCCAGGGGTCGAGCTTTCTTT. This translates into CASRYGPRGRAFF.

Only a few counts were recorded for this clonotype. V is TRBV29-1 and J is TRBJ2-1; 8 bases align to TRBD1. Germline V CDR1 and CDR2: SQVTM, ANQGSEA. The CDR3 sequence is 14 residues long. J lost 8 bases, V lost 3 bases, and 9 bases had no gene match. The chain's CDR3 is CSVDRQGLLDEQFF. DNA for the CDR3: TGCAGCGTTGACCGACAGGGGTTGCTCGATGAGCAGTTCTTC.

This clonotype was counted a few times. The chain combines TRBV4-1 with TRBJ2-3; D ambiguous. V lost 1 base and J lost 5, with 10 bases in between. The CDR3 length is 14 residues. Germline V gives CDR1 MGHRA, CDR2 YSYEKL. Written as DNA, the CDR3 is TGCGCCAGCAGCCAAGGCGCCCGAGGAGATACGCAGTATTTT. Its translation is CASSQGARGDTQYF.

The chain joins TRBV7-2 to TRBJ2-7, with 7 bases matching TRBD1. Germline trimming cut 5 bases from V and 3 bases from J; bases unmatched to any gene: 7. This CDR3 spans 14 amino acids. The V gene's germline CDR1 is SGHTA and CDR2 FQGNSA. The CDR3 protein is CASSETGIGYEQYF. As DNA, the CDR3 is TGTGCCAGCAGCGAGACAGGGATAGGCTACGAGCAGTACTTC. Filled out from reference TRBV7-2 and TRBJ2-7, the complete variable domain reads GAGVSQSPSNKVTEKGKDVELRCDPISGHTALYWYRQSLGQGLEFLIYFQGNSAPDKSGLPSDRFSAERTGGSVSTLTIQRTQQEDSAVYLCASSETGIGYEQYFGPGTRLTVT.

In nucleotides, the CDR3 is TGTGCTAGTGCTTTAGGTCTGGGGCCCTACGAGCAGTACTTC. It encodes CASALGLGPYEQYF. The genes are TRBV12-5 and TRBJ2-7; possibly TRBD1 for D (5 bases). Deletions cut 7 bases from V and 2 bases from J, with 15 bases between. This CDR3 region has 14 residues. Germline loops: CDR1 LGHNT, CDR2 FRNRAP.

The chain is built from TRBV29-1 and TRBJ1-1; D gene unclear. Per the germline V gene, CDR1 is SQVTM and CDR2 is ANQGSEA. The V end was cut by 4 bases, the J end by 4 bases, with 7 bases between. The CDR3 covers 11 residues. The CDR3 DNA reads TGCAGCGTTGTGACGAGCACTGAAGCTTTCTTT. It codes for CSVVTSTEAFF.

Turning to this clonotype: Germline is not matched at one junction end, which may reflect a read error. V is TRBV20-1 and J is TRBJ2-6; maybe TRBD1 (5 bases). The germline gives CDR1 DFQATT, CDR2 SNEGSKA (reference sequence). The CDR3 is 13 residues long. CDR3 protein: CGAWGGEANALTF. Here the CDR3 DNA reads TGCGGTGCTTGGGGCGGAGAGGCCAACGCCCTGACTTTC.

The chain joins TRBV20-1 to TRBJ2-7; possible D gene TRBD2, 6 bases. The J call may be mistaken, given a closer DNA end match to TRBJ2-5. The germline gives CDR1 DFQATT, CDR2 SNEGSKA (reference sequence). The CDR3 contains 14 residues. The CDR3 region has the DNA TGCAGTGCTAGAGATGACCTGGCGGGGGAGACCCAGTACTTC. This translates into CSARDDLAGETQYF.

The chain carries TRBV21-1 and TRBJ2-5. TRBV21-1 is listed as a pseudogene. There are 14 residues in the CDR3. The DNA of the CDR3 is TGTGCCAGCAGCACGGGCAATCTTGGGGAGACCCAGTACTTC. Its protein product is CASSTGNLGETQYF.

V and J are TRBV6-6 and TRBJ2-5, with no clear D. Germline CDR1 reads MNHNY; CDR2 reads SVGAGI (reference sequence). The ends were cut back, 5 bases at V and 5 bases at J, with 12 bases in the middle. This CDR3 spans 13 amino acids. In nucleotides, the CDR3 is TGTGCCAGCAGTAGTCACATAGAGGAGACCCAGTACTTC. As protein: CASSSHIEETQYF.

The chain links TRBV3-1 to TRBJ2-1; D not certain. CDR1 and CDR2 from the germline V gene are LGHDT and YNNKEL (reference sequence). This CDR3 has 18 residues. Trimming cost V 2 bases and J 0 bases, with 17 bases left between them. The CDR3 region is CASSQRKLSTDSYNEQFF. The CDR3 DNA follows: TGTGCCAGCAGCCAACGGAAGCTCAGTACCGACTCCTACAATGAGCAGTTCTTC.

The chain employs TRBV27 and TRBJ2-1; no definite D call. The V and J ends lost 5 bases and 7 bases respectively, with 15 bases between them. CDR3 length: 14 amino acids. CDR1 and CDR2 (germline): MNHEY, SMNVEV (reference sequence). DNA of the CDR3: TGTGCCAGCAGTCTCTATAATCAGGTGAATGAGCAGTTCTTC. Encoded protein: CASSLYNQVNEQFF.

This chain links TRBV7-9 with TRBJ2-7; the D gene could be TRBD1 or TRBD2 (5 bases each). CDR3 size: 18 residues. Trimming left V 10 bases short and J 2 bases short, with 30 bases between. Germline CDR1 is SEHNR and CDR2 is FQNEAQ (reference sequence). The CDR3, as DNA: TGTGCCACTGATGGTGAGGGACGACGAGAATACGCTGCCTACGAGCAGTACTTC. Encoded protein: CATDGEGRREYAAYEQYF.

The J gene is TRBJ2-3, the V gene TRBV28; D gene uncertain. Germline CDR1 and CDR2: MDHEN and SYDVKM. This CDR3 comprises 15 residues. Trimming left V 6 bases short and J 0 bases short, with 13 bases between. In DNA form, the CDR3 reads TGTGCCAGCAGCTACTTCCGATCTAGCACAGATACGCAGTATTTT. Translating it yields CASSYFRSSTDTQYF.

The chain's CDR3 is CSVEDERGAGAFF. The CDR3 nucleotides read TGCAGCGTTGAAGATGAACGCGGGGCGGGAGCTTTCTTT. The chain is built from TRBV29-1 and TRBJ1-1, with D perhaps TRBD1 (5 bases). The germline V gene has CDR1 SQVTM and CDR2 ANQGSEA. Trimming removed 0 bases from V and 10 bases from J, with 15 bases in between. The CDR3 spans 13 residues.

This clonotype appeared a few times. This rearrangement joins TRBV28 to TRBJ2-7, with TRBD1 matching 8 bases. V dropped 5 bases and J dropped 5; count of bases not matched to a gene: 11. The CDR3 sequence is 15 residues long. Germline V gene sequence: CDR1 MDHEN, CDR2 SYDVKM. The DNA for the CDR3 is TGTGCCAGCAGTCCAAGGACAGGGAGGTTGGACGAGCAGTACTTC. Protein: CASSPRTGRLDEQYF.

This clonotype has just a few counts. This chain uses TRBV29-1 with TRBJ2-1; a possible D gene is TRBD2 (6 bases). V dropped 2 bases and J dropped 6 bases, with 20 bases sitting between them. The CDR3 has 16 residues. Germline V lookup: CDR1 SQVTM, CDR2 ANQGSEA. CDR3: CSVETDRERRGNEQFF. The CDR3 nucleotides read TGCAGCGTTGAAACAGACCGGGAGCGGCGGGGCAATGAGCAGTTCTTC.

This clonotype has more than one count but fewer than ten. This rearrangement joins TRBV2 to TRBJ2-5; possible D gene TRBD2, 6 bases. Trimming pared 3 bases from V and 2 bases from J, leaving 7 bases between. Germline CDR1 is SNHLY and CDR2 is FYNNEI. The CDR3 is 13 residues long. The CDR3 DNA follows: TGTGCCAGCAGTGAGCGGGAACAAGAGACCCAGTACTTC. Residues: CASSEREQETQYF.

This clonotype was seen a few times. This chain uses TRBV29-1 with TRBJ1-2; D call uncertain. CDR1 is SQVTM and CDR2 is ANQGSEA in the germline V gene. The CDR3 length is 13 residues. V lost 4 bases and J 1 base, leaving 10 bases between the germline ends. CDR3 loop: CSVGGARNYGYTF. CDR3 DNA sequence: TGCAGCGTTGGTGGCGCGCGTAACTATGGCTACACCTTC. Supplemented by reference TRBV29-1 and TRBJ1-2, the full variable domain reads SAVISQKPSRDICQRGTSLTIQCQVDSQVTMMFWYRQQPGQSLTLIATANQGSEATYESGFVIDKFPISRPNLTFSTLTVSNMSPEDSSIYLCSVGGARNYGYTFGSGTRLTVV.

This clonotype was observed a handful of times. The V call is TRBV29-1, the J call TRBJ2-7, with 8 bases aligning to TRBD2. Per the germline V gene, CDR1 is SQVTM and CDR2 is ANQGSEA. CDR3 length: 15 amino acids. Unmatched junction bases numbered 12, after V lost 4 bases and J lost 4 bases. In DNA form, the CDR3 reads TGCAGCGTTGTCCCGGGACCAGCGGGAGAATACGAGCAGTACTTC. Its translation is CSVVPGPAGEYEQYF.

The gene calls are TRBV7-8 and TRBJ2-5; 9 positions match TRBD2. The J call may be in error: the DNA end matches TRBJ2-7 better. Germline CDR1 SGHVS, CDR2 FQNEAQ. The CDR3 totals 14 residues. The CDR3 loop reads CASSVVGTSHEQYF. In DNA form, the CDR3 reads TGTGCCAGCAGCGTAGTCGGGACTAGCCACGAGCAGTACTTC.

The CDR3 region is CASSSPGAEDTEAFF. In DNA, the CDR3 is TGTGCCAGCAGCTCCCCAGGGGCTGAGGACACTGAAGCTTTCTTT. The chain uses TRBV7-9 and TRBJ1-1; tentative D call: TRBD1 (6 bases). CDR1 and CDR2 (germline): SEHNR, FQNEAQ (reference sequence). V dropped 4 bases and J dropped 3 bases, with 15 bases sitting between them. The CDR3 loop spans 15 amino acids.

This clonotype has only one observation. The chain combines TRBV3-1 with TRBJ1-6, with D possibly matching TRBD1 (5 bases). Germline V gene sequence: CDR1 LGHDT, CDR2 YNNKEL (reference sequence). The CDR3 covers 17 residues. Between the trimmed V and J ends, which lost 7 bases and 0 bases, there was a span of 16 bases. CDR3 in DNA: TGTGCCAGCACCTCAACGTCAGGGAGCTCCTATAATTCACCCCTCCACTTT. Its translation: CASTSTSGSSYNSPLHF. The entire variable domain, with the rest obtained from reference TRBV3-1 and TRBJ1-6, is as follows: DTAVSQTPKYLVTQMGNDKSIKCEQNLGHDTMYWYKQDSKKFLKIMFSYNNKELIINETVPNRFSPKSPDKAHLNLHINSLELGDSAVYFCASTSTSGSSYNSPLHFGNGTRLTVT.

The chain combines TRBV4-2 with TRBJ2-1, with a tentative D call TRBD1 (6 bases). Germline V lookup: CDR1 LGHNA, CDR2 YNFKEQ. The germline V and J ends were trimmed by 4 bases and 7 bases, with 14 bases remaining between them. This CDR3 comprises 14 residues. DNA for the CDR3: TGTGCCAGCAGCCGGGTGGACAGTGGGAATGAGCAGTTCTTC. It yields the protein CASSRVDSGNEQFF.

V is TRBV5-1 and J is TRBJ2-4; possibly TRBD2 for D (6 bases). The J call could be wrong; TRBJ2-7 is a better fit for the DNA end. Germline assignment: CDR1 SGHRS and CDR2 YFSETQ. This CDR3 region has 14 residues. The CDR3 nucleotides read TGCGCCAGCAGCTTGGCCGGCGGGATCCACGAGCAGTACTTC. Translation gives CASSLAGGIHEQYF.

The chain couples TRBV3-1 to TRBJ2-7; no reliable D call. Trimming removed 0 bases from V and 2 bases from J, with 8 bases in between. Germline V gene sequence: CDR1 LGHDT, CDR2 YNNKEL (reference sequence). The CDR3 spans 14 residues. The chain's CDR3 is CASSQEVGAYEQYF. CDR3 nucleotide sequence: TGTGCCAGCAGCCAAGAAGTTGGAGCCTACGAGCAGTACTTC.

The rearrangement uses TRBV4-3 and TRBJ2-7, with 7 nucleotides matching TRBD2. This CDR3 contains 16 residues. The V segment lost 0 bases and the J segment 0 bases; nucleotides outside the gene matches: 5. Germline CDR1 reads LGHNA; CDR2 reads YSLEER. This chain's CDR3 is CASSQEGGTTSYEQYF. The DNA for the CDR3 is TGCGCCAGCAGCCAAGAGGGGGGGACTACCTCCTACGAGCAGTACTTC.

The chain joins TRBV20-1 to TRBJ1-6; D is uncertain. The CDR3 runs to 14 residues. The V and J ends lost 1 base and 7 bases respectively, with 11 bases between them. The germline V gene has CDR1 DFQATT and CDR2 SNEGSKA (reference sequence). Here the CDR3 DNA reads TGCAGTGCTAGAGCCTGGCAGCTAAATTCACCCCTCCACTTT. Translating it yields CSARAWQLNSPLHF.